This T cell receptor beta chain derives from a study of regulatory T cells in long-lasting Graves disease. This clonotype has just a few counts. Germline V gives CDR1 SQVTM, CDR2 ANQGSEA. Trimming took 6 bases from V and 4 from J; bases not matched to a gene: 10. CDR3 length: 16 amino acids. Building the TCR beta libraries relied on iRepertoire HTBI primers, and CDR3 regions underwent Arm-PCR. Each CDR3 protein gets one entry after TCRdb re-called the multiplex PCR reads with MiXCR. Among 600,000 to 800,000 distinct CDR3 sequences listed, 25% to 35% were seen once. Time point indicated: persistent/refractory GD, antithyroid drugs over 5 years with positive TRAb. Following extraction of RNA from PBMCs, that RNA was used to make the TCR library.

The material sequenced was peripheral blood mononuclear cells (PBMCs), taken when the disease was refractory, from a patient treated with antithyroid drugs. The chain couples TRBV29-1 to TRBJ2-3; the match to TRBD2 covers 13 bases. The origin of this receptor is a female donor with Graves disease. The CDR3 nucleotides are TGCAGCGTCGGACTAGCGGGAGTGGGTAAGGCAGATACGCAGTATTTT. Encoded protein: CSVGLAGVGKADTQYF.